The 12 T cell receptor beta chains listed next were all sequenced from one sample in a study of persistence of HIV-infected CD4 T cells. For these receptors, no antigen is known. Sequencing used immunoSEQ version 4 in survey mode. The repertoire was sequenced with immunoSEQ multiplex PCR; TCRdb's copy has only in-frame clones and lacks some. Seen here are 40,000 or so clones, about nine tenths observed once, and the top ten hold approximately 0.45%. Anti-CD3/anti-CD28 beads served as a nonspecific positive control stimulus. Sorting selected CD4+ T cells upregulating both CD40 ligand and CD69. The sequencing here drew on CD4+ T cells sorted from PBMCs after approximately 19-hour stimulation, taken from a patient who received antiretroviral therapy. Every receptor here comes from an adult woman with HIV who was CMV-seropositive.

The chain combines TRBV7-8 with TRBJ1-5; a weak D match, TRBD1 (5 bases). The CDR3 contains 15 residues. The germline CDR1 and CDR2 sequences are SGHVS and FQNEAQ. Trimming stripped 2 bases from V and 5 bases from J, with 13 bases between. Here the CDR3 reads CASSLREGRDQPQHF. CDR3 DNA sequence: TGTGCCAGCAGCTTAAGGGAGGGACGGGATCAGCCCCAGCATTTT. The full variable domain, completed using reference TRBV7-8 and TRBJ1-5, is GAGVSQSPRYKVAKRGQDVALRCDPISGHVSLFWYQQALGQGPEFLTYFQNEAQLDKSGLPSDRFFAERPEGSVSTLKIQRTQQEDSAVYLCASSLREGRDQPQHFGDGTRLSIL.

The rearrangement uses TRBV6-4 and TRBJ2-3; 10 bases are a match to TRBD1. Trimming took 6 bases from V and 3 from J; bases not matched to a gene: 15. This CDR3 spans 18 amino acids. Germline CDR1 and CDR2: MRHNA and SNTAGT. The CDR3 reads CASRVPGQGLSLTDTQYF. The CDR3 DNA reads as TGTGCCAGCAGGGTACCGGGACAGGGGTTGTCGTTGACAGATACGCAGTATTTT.

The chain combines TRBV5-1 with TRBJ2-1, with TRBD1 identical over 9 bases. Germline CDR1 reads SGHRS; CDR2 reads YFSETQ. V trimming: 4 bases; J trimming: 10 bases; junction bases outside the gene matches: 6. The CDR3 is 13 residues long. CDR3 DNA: TGCGCCAGCAGCATGGGACAGGGATTCGAGCAGTTCTTC. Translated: CASSMGQGFEQFF.

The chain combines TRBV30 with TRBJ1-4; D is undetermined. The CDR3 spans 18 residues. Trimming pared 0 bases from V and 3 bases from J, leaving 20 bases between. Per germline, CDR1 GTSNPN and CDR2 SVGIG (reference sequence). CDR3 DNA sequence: TGTGCCTGGAGTGTACCCTCGAAGTATCAAAGGGCTAATGAAAAACTGTTTTTT. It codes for CAWSVPSKYQRANEKLFF.

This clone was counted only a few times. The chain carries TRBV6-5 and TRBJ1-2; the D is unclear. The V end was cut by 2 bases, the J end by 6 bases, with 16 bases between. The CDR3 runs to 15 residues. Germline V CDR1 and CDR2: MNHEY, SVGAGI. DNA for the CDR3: TGTGCCAGCAGTTACCGCGGAGTGCGGGAGGATGGCTACACCTTC. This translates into CASSYRGVREDGYTF.

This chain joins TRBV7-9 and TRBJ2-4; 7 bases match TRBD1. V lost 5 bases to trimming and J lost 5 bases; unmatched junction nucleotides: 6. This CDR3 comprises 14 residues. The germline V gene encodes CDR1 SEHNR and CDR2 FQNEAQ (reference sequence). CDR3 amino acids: CASSKTGSQNIQYF. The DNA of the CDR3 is TGTGCCAGCAGCAAGACAGGGTCTCAAAACATTCAGTACTTC. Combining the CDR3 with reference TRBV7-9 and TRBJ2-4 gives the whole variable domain DTGVSQNPRHKITKRGQNVTFRCDPISEHNRLYWYRQTLGQGPEFLTYFQNEAQLEKSRLLSDRFSAERPKGSFSTLEIQRTEQGDSAMYLCASSKTGSQNIQYFGAGTRLSVL.

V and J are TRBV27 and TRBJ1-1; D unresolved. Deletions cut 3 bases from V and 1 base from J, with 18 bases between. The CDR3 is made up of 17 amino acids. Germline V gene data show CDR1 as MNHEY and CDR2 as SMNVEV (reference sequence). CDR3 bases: TGTGCCAGCAGTTTCCGCGGAGGTGGCCTCTCGAACACTGAAGCTTTCTTT. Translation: CASSFRGGGLSNTEAFF.

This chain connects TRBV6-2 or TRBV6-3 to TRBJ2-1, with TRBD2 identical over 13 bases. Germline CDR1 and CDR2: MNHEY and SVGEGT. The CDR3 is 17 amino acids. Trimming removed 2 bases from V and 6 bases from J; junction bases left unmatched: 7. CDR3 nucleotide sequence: TGTGCCAGCAGTTACGAGCGACTAGCGGGGGGAGGCAATGAGCAGTTCTTC. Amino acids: CASSYERLAGGGNEQFF.

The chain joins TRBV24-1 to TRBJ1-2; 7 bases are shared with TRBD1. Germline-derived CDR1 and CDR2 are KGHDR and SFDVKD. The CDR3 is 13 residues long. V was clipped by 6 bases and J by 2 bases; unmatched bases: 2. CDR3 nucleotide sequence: TGTGCCACCAGTCCAGGGGGGAACTATGGCTACACCTTC. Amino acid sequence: CATSPGGNYGYTF.

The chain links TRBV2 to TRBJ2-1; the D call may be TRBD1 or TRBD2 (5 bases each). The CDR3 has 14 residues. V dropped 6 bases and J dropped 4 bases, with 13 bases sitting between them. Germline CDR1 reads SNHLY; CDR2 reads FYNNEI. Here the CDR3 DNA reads TGTGCCAGCAGACGGGGCGCAGGGTACAATGAGCAGTTCTTC. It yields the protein CASRRGAGYNEQFF.

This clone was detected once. The CDR3 nucleotides are TGTGCCAGCAGCTCTGAAGATACGCAGTATTTT. Protein sequence: CASSSEDTQYF. The chain carries TRBV28 and TRBJ2-3, with no clear D. The CDR3 is made up of 11 amino acids. Germline CDR1 is MDHEN and CDR2 is SYDVKM. Trimming stripped 6 bases from V and 5 bases from J, with 6 bases between.

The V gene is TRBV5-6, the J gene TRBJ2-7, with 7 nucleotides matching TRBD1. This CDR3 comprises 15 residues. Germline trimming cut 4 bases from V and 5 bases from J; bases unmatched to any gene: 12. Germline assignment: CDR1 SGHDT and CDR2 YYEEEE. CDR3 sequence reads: CASSHVDREMDEQYF. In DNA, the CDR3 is TGTGCCAGCAGCCACGTTGACAGGGAAATGGACGAGCAGTACTTC.